The count of the clone carrying this T cell receptor beta chain is one. This entry comes from a study of cytomegalovirus exposure and HLA in healthy donors. Per the germline V gene, CDR1 is SGDLS and CDR2 is YYNGEE. The V and J ends lost 3 bases and 0 bases respectively, with 11 bases between them. The CDR3 is 15 residues long. This table comes from immunoSEQ multiplex PCR, and its TCRdb copy is limited to in-frame clones, with some not included. The table lists under 150,000 clones, roughly four fifths of them singletons. The source is a woman aged 30 to 39 in good health and CMV-seronegative. This chain links TRBV9 with TRBJ2-3; possible D gene TRBD1, 6 bases. Sequencing used PBMCs. The CDR3 sequence: CASSARGISTDTQYF. DNA for the CDR3: TGTGCCAGCAGCGCGAGGGGGATAAGCACAGATACGCAGTATTTT.